Sequencing of this TCR beta chain was carried out in a study of CD4 T cells in relation to SARS-CoV-2 and coronaviruses. Study-level background: TCR beta CDR3s were sequenced after 10-day antigen culture of PBMCs. The HLA restriction of the shared crossreactive spike epitopes was mapped. Study-wide points: No crossreactivity against non-spike viral proteins was tested here.

Before the COVID-19 pandemic, during about 2010-2018, CD4+ T cells were taken from unexposed donors. After less than 11 days of culture, CD4+ T cells were isolated. Cultures received half-medium IL-2 refreshes on days 3 and 7. Using immunoSEQ multiplex PCR, the repertoire was profiled, and TCRdb retains in-frame clones only, with some absent. The table records about 25,000 clones, about 81% of them present only once. This CDR3 has 13 amino acids. Trimming pared 4 bases from V and 7 bases from J, leaving 17 bases between. The germline gives CDR1 SQVTM, CDR2 ANQGSEA. Regarding this clone: The antigen remains unidentified.

J is TRBJ2-7 and V is TRBV29-1, with D possibly TRBD2 on 6 matching bases. The material sequenced was CD4+ T cells from PBMCs, cultured in vitro. The TCR originated in a human donor in good health. In DNA form, the CDR3 reads TGCAGCGTTGTGGCGGGACGATGGGGGGAGCAGTACTTC. The encoded protein is CSVVAGRWGEQYF.